This T cell receptor beta chain was sequenced for a study of cytomegalovirus exposure and HLA in healthy donors. The germline CDR1 and CDR2 sequences are ENHRY and SYGVKD. The CDR3 runs to 13 residues. Trimming shortened V by 2 bases and J by 6 bases, and 8 bases separated the two germline ends. This clone came up once. PCR employed 60 Vbeta and 13 Jbeta primers. The table came from immunoSEQ multiplex PCR; TCRdb's copy has only in-frame clones and leaves some out. This table holds 100,000 to 120,000 clones, roughly 80% found once. The sequence came from a woman aged 30 to 39 in good health and CMV-seronegative. The chain carries TRBV10-3 and TRBJ2-1; D is perhaps TRBD2 (6 bases). The source material was PBMCs. The CDR3 DNA reads as TGTGCCATCAGTGAGGGGGGAGGCAATGAGCAGTTCTTC. Its protein is CAISEGGGNEQFF.